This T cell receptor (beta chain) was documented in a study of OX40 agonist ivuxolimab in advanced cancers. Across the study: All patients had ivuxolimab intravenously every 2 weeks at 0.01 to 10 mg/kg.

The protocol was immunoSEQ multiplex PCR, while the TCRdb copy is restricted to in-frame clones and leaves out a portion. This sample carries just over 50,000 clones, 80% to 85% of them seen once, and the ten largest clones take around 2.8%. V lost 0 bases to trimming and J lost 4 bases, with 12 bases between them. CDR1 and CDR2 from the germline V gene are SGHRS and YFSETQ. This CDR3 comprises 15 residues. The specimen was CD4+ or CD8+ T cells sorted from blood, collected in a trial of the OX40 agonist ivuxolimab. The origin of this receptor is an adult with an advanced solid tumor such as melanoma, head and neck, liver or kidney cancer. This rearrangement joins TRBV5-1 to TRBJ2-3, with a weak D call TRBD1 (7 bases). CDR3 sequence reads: CASSLGQGGPDTQYF. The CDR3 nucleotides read TGCGCCAGCAGCTTGGGACAGGGAGGCCCAGATACGCAGTATTTT.